The clone carrying this T cell receptor beta chain has just a few counts. Antigen: not known. These data originate in a study of T-cell reconstitution after alpha-beta-depleted transplantation in children. Study observations and caveats: From surviving recipient T cells and thymic progenitors came the high day-60 TCRbeta diversity observed in some patients. Among T cells one year after transplant, newly produced cells accounted for most counts and diversity. Roughly two months post-transplant, alpha-beta T cells reportedly originated from several hundred graft clones that had expanded.

Trimming took 1 base from V and 8 from J, leaving 14 bases between them. The germline V gene encodes CDR1 SGHNT and CDR2 YENEEA. This CDR3 contains 14 residues. TCRbeta library preparation incorporated unique molecular identifiers. TCRdb itself ran the PCR reads through MiXCR, one entry per CDR3 protein. In the table there are 100,000 or so distinct CDR3 sequences, more than 20% of which are singletons. The TCR sequence derives from a boy aged 2 to 9 with acute lymphoblastic leukemia, due to receive a stem cell transplant. The input for sequencing was PBMCs, taken before TCRalphabeta/CD19-depleted stem cell transplant. V gene TRBV11-3 combines with J gene TRBJ2-5, with a weak D call TRBD2 (5 bases). This chain's CDR3 is CASSLVGEGATQYF. The CDR3, as DNA: TGTGCCAGCAGCTTAGTCGGGGAAGGAGCAACCCAGTACTTC. Supplemented by reference TRBV11-3 and TRBJ2-5, the full variable domain reads EAGVVQSPRYKIIEKKQPVAFWCNPISGHNTLYWYLQNLGQGPELLIRYENEEAVDDSQLPKDRFSAERLKGVDSTLKIQPAELGDSAVYLCASSLVGEGATQYFGPGTRLLVL.